The T cell receptor (beta chain) under discussion was sequenced for a study of cytomegalovirus exposure and HLA in healthy donors. At the level of the study: Out of around 360 genotyped donors, about 80% belonged to the Caucasian-associated ancestry cluster. The study, taken as a whole, reports: The classifier, whose performance was assessed in both the original and validation cohorts, reportedly diagnosed cytomegalovirus status with high specificity and sensitivity. 164 TCR beta chains were listed as cytomegalovirus-associated.

The CDR3 runs to 13 residues. CDR1 ENHRY and CDR2 SYGVKD come from the germline V gene. The V gene lost 4 bases and the J gene lost 6 bases, with 10 bases spanning the gap. PCR was performed using 60 Vbeta and 13 Jbeta primers. The assay was immunoSEQ multiplex PCR, and TCRdb's table has in-frame clones only and misses some. Among some 94,000 clones, 60% to 80% were seen once, and the ten largest hold about 3.3%. In the case of this clone: Its antigen is not known.

Sequenced sample: PBMCs. The V gene is TRBV10-3, the J gene TRBJ2-1, with TRBD2 as a possible D gene (5 bases). The TCR sequence derives from a man aged 40-49 years in good health and CMV-seronegative. The CDR3 DNA sequence: TGTGCCATCAGTGGGACTGCATCCAATGAGCAGTTCTTC. Its translation: CAISGTASNEQFF.